This T cell receptor (beta chain) was recovered during a study of cytomegalovirus exposure and HLA in healthy donors. About the study: A later analysis reported the same platform for the 110 or so validation repertoires and the 500 to 700 first-cohort repertoires. Findings of the study overall: Among the CMV-associated chains, three were confirmed in vitro as specific for CMV antigens. The study designated 160 or so TCR beta chains cytomegalovirus-associated.

Comment on this clone: Its antigen is as yet unknown.

The V gene's germline CDR1 is SGHTA and CDR2 FQGTGA. The CDR3 spans 19 residues. With 1 base clipped from V and 7 bases from J, the junction kept 12 bases outside the gene matches. The data were produced by immunoSEQ multiplex PCR, yet TCRdb's version contains in-frame clones alone and is incomplete. The sample has around 55,000 clones, 75% to 95% seen once. This sequence was found in a man between 18 and 35 years old in good health and CMV-seronegative. The chain carries TRBV7-3 and TRBJ2-1; 14 bases align to TRBD2. The sample comprised PBMCs. For the CDR3, the DNA is TGTGCCAGCAGCTTAAAGGGACAGGGACTAGCGGGAGCATTGAATGAGCAGTTCTTC. Translation gives CASSLKGQGLAGALNEQFF.